The 25 T cell receptor beta chains presented below share a single source sample, sequenced in a study of cytomegalovirus exposure and HLA in healthy donors. Data came from immunoSEQ multiplex PCR; TCRdb stores just in-frame clones and leaves some out. The sample gives under 300,000 clones, about 86% of which show up once; roughly 1% is in the top ten. Sequencing used PBMCs. Receptors originate from a young woman in good health and CMV-seronegative.

This chain connects TRBV27 to TRBJ2-7, with 10 bases fitting TRBD2. The CDR3 covers 19 residues. V lost 0 bases and J lost 0; bases outside the gene matches: 11. CDR1 is MNHEY and CDR2 is SMNVEV in the germline V gene (reference sequence). The CDR3 is CASSLSTWLAGVSSYEQYF. DNA for the CDR3: TGTGCCAGCAGTTTATCCACCTGGCTAGCGGGAGTTTCCTCCTACGAGCAGTACTTC.

CDR3 bases: TGTGCCTGGGGTGGGGAGACCTACGAGCAGTACTTC. The encoded protein is CAWGGETYEQYF. The V call is TRBV30, the J call TRBJ2-7; D perhaps matches TRBD2 (5 bases). V was trimmed by 5 bases and J by 2 bases, leaving 10 bases between them. The CDR3 is made up of 12 amino acids. Germline loops: CDR1 GTSNPN, CDR2 SVGIG (reference sequence).

The chain uses TRBV6-5 and TRBJ1-1, with D maybe TRBD1 (6 bases). The CDR3 is 12 residues long. Germline CDR1 reads MNHEY; CDR2 reads SVGAGI. V was shortened by 7 bases and J by 4 bases, with 10 bases between the two germline ends. The CDR3 DNA follows: TGTGCCAGCACGCAGGGGTCCACTGAAGCTTTCTTT. Its translation: CASTQGSTEAFF.

The gene calls are TRBV5-6 and TRBJ1-6; TRBD1 matches at 7 bases. The V and J ends lost 1 base and 9 bases, in that order; junction bases with no gene match: 13. Germline values: CDR1 SGHDT, CDR2 YYEEEE. The CDR3 runs 17 residues. The CDR3 nucleotides read TGTGCCAGCAGCTTGTTATCCAAGGGGGCGCTGGGTTCACCCCTCCACTTT. Translation gives CASSLLSKGALGSPLHF.

The rearrangement joins TRBV30 to TRBJ2-3; no clear D gene. This CDR3 region has 14 residues. V lost 4 bases and J lost 3, with 14 bases in between. The germline gives CDR1 GTSNPN, CDR2 SVGIG (reference sequence). CDR3 residues: CAWTTMGWTDTQYF. The CDR3 nucleotides read TGTGCCTGGACCACAATGGGCTGGACAGATACGCAGTATTTT.

The chain is built from TRBV7-7 and TRBJ2-1, with 12 positions matching TRBD2. Trimming at V came to 0 bases and at J to 7 bases, leaving 4 bases not matched to a gene. Germline values: CDR1 SSHAT, CDR2 FNYEAQ (reference sequence). The CDR3 totals 16 residues. In nucleotides, the CDR3 is TGTGCCAGCAGCTTAGCGGGACTAGCGGGTGTAAATGAGCAGTTCTTC. Translation gives CASSLAGLAGVNEQFF.

This chain links TRBV19 with TRBJ1-1, with D possibly matching TRBD1 (5 bases). Germline loops: CDR1 LNHDA, CDR2 SQIVND (reference sequence). Trimming pared 6 bases from V and 7 bases from J, leaving 15 bases between. The CDR3 is 13 amino acids. DNA for the CDR3: TGTGCCAGTAGGCCCACAGCGGGGGGTGAAGCTTTCTTT. It codes for CASRPTAGGEAFF. The complete variable domain, with remaining parts taken from reference TRBV19 and TRBJ1-1, reads DGGITQSPKYLFRKEGQNVTLSCEQNLNHDAMYWYRQDPGQGLRLIYYSQIVNDFQKGDIAEGYSVSREKKESFPLTVTSAQKNPTAFYLCASRPTAGGEAFFGQGTRLTVV.

The rearrangement uses TRBV6-5 and TRBJ1-2; maybe TRBD1 (5 bases). V lost 6 bases to trimming and J lost 8 bases, with 22 bases between them. CDR3 length: 15 residues. The germline V gene encodes CDR1 MNHEY and CDR2 SVGAGI. In DNA, the CDR3 is TGTGCCAGCAGCCCCCGCGGGGGGGTCCTTAACGGCTACACCTTC. Protein product: CASSPRGGVLNGYTF.

V gene TRBV7-6 combines with J gene TRBJ2-2, with D perhaps TRBD2 (6 bases). With 1 base removed from V and 6 bases from J, the gap between germline ends came to 9 bases. This CDR3 has 14 amino acids. Germline V gene sequence: CDR1 SGHVS, CDR2 FNYEAQ. In DNA form, the CDR3 reads TGTGCCAGCAGCTTAGGGGGGAGGCCCGGGGAGCTGTTTTTT. Translating it yields CASSLGGRPGELFF. The entire variable domain, with the rest obtained from reference TRBV7-6 and TRBJ2-2, is as follows: GAGVSQSPRYKVTKRGQDVALRCDPISGHVSLYWYRQALGQGPEFLTYFNYEAQQDKSGLPNDRFSAERPEGSISTLTIQRTEQRDSAMYRCASSLGGRPGELFFGEGSRLTVL.

The J gene is TRBJ2-7, the V gene TRBV18; D remains ambiguous. The CDR3 runs to 14 residues. The V end was cut by 3 bases, the J end by 0 bases, with 9 bases between. CDR1 is KGHSH and CDR2 is LQKENI in the germline V gene. In nucleotides, the CDR3 is TGTGCCAGCTCACCGGGCCATAGCTCCTACGAGCAGTACTTC. This encodes CASSPGHSSYEQYF.

V usage is TRBV27 and J usage is TRBJ2-7; TRBD1 agrees at 7 bases. The V gene's germline CDR1 is MNHEY and CDR2 SMNVEV (reference sequence). Trimming cost V 1 base and J 7 bases; bases outside gene matches: 4. This CDR3 has 13 residues. CDR3 bases: TGTGCCAGCAGTTTATTCGGGACAGCTGAGCAGTACTTC. It yields the protein CASSLFGTAEQYF.

This chain links TRBV4-1 with TRBJ2-1; 12 bases map to TRBD2. This CDR3 has 15 residues. V lost 3 bases, J lost 8 bases, and 5 bases stayed unmatched. From germline, CDR1 is MGHRA and CDR2 YSYEKL. This CDR3 reads CASSHSSGRVYEQFF. CDR3 DNA: TGCGCCAGCAGCCACTCTAGCGGGAGGGTATATGAGCAGTTCTTC.

The chain combines TRBV7-9 with TRBJ1-2; D possibly corresponds to TRBD1 (5 bases). The V end was cut by 5 bases, the J end by 6 bases, with 16 bases between. Germline loops: CDR1 SEHNR, CDR2 FQNEAQ (reference sequence). This CDR3 has 14 amino acids. DNA of the CDR3: TGTGCCAGCAGCAAACAGGTCTTAGTGAATGGCTACACCTTC. Translating gives CASSKQVLVNGYTF.

This chain connects TRBV5-1 to TRBJ1-1; D is perhaps TRBD1 (6 bases). Trimming stripped 0 bases from V and 3 bases from J, with 12 bases between. CDR1 is SGHRS and CDR2 is YFSETQ in the germline V gene. The CDR3 extends over 15 amino acids. The CDR3 is CASSLEQGVDTEAFF. The CDR3 bases are TGCGCCAGCAGCTTGGAACAGGGCGTGGACACTGAAGCTTTCTTT.

The chain uses TRBV27 and TRBJ2-5, with 7 positions matching TRBD1. The trim removed 6 bases at V and 2 bases at J, leaving 9 bases unmatched. CDR1 is MNHEY, CDR2 SMNVEV, per germline (reference sequence). The CDR3 has 15 residues. CDR3 nucleotides: TGTGCCAGCAGCCCCGGGACAGTACAACAAGAGACCCAGTACTTC. Its protein is CASSPGTVQQETQYF.

This clone was found once. The chain links TRBV4-3 to TRBJ1-1; 7 nucleotides agree with TRBD1. This CDR3 is 14 amino acids long. The V segment lost 1 base and the J segment 6 bases; nucleotides outside the gene matches: 5. CDR1 is LGHNA, CDR2 YSLEER, per germline. The CDR3 nucleotides read TGCGCCAGCAGCCAAGGACAGGGAGGTGCTGAAGCTTTCTTT. Its protein product is CASSQGQGGAEAFF.

A word on this clone: Other DNA sequences from this sample encode an identical CDR3 as well. This chain joins TRBV11-3 and TRBJ1-1; TRBD1 aligns across 8 bases. V shed 2 bases and J 0 bases; nucleotides not matched to a gene: 2. The CDR3 has 15 residues. CDR1 is SGHNT, CDR2 YENEEA, per germline. The CDR3 is CASSLQGAMNTEAFF. In DNA form, the CDR3 reads TGTGCCAGCAGCTTACAGGGGGCGATGAACACTGAAGCTTTCTTT.

The rearrangement links TRBV4-3 to TRBJ1-2; D gene uncertain. V was trimmed by 0 bases and J by 4 bases, leaving 12 bases between them. Germline V gene lookup returns CDR1 LGHNA and CDR2 YSLEER. This CDR3 comprises 15 residues. CDR3 region: CASSQDGGQSYGYTF. The CDR3 DNA follows: TGCGCCAGCAGCCAAGATGGCGGGCAGAGCTATGGCTACACCTTC.

The J gene is TRBJ1-1, the V gene TRBV29-1, with 9 bases matching TRBD1. This CDR3 is built from 12 residues. V lost 5 bases and J lost 9; bases outside the gene matches: 7. From germline, CDR1 is SQVTM and CDR2 ANQGSEA. This CDR3 is CSVTGTGRKAFF. The CDR3 nucleotides read TGCAGCGTTACCGGGACAGGGAGAAAAGCTTTCTTT.

V is TRBV23-1 and J is TRBJ1-1; no firm D call. TRBV23-1 falls under the ORF class, with uncertain function. The CDR3 consists of 15 residues. The germline V and J ends were trimmed by 0 bases and 1 base, with 9 bases remaining between them. For the CDR3, the DNA is TGCGCCAGCAGTCAATCGAGGGATTCGAACACTGAAGCTTTCTTT. It is translated as CASSQSRDSNTEAFF.

The V call is TRBV6-6, the J call TRBJ1-2, with 10 bases identical to TRBD1. The V gene's germline CDR1 is MNHNY and CDR2 SVGAGI (reference sequence). With V trimmed by 6 bases and J by 5 bases, 12 bases remained unmatched. The CDR3 sequence is 16 residues long. The CDR3 sequence: CASSYISGQGSYGYTF. CDR3 nucleotide sequence: TGTGCCAGCAGCTATATTTCGGGACAGGGGAGTTATGGCTACACCTTC.

The J gene is TRBJ2-5, the V gene TRBV5-6; TRBD1 agrees at 8 bases. This CDR3 has 14 residues. Germline loops: CDR1 SGHDT, CDR2 YYEEEE. After removal of 3 bases from V and 5 bases from J, the junction contained 6 bases not matched to a gene. CDR3: CASSSTGGEETQYF. CDR3 nucleotide sequence: TGTGCCAGCAGCTCTACAGGGGGTGAGGAGACCCAGTACTTC.

The rearrangement joins TRBV25-1 to TRBJ2-1, with TRBD1 as a possible D gene (5 bases). Per the germline V gene, CDR1 is MGHDK and CDR2 is SYGVNS. The CDR3 loop spans 15 amino acids. The V end lost 1 base, the J end lost 4 bases, and 11 bases lay between the germline ends. The CDR3 region is CASSESQGSYNEQFF. CDR3 DNA: TGTGCCAGCAGTGAATCCCAGGGTTCATACAATGAGCAGTTCTTC.

J is TRBJ2-4 and V is TRBV18; 10 bases align to TRBD2. Germline CDR1 is KGHSH and CDR2 is LQKENI. The J segment lost 6 bases and the V segment lost 2 bases, leaving 7 bases of the junction unmatched. The CDR3 covers 16 residues. CDR3 DNA sequence: TGTGCCAGCTCACCAGGATTGGAGCGGGAGGGAAACATTCAGTACTTC. Translating gives CASSPGLEREGNIQYF.

This clone was seen a handful of times. As DNA, the CDR3 is TGTGCCTGGAGTCAGCCGGGACAGCCCCAGCATTTT. Encoded protein: CAWSQPGQPQHF. The rearrangement uses TRBV30 and TRBJ1-5; D is unresolved. There are 12 residues in the CDR3. In germline, CDR1 is GTSNPN, CDR2 SVGIG (reference sequence). With 2 bases removed from V and 7 bases from J, the gap between germline ends came to 9 bases.